This T cell receptor beta chain appears in the sequencing data of a study of beta chain features in type 1 diabetes. Study in general: The patients were much like the healthy donors in age, gender and cell yields.

Note on this clone: Its antigen is not identified.

A heparinised blood draw that averaged about 100 mL was obtained once from each donor. Study conclusions and caveats: In all four CD4+ subsets, TCRB CDR3 length was significantly, moderately reduced in type 1 diabetes. Whether TCRB rearrangement is influenced by HLA type was left unresolved in this analysis.

Every bit of the isolated RNA underwent reverse transcription, so sequencing read expressed TCRB transcripts. Measured with immunoSEQ multiplex PCR; TCRdb has only the in-frame clones, and not every one. The data show about 150,000 clones, over 8.5% seen once. V lost 0 bases and J lost 4; bases outside the gene matches: 9. The germline CDR1 and CDR2 sequences are LGHNA and YNFKEQ. The CDR3 consists of 16 residues. The clonotype comes from a man aged 18 to 35 in good health. The chain has TRBV4-2 and TRBJ2-7, with 7 bases identical to TRBD2. The material sequenced was central memory CD4+ T cells from blood. CDR3 DNA sequence: TGTGCCAGCAGCCAAGATCGGGAGGAGCGGGCTTACGAGCAGTACTTC. Amino acid sequence: CASSQDREERAYEQYF.